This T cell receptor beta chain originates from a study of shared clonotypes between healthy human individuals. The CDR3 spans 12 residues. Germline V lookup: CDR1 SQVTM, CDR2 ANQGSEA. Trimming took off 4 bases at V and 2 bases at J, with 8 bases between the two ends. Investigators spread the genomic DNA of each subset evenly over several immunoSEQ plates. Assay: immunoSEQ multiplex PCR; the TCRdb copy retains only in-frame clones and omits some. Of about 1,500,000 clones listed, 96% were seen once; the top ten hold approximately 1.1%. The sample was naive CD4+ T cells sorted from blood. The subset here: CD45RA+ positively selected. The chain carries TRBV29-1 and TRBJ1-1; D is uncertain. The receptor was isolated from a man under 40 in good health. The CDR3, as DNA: TGCAGCGTTGGGGTAACTAACACTGAAGCTTTCTTT. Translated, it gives CSVGVTNTEAFF.